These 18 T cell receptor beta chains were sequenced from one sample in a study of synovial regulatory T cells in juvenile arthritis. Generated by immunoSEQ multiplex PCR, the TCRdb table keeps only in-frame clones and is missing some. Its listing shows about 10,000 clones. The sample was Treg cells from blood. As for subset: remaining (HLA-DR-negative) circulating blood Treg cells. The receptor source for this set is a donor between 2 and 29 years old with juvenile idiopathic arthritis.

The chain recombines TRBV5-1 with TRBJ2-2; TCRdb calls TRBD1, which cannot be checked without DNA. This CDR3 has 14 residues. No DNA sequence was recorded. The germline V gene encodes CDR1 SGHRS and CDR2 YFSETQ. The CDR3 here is CASRGQGQSGELFF.

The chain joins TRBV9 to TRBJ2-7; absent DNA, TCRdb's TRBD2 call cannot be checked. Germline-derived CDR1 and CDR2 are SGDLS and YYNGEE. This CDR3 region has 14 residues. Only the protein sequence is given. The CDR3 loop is CASSATSGSHEQYF.

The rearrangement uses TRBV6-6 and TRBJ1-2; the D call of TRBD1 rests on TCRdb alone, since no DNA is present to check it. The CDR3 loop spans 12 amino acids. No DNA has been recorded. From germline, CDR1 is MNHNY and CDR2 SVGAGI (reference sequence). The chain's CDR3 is CASSYGTRGYTF.

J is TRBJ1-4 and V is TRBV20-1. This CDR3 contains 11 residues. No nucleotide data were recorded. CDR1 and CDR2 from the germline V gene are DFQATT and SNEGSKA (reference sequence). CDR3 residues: CSADSGEKLFF.

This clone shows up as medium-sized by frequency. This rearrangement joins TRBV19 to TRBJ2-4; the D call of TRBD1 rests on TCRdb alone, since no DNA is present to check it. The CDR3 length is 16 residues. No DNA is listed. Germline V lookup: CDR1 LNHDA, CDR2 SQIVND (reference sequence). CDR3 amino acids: CASRRSGQSSGGIQYF.

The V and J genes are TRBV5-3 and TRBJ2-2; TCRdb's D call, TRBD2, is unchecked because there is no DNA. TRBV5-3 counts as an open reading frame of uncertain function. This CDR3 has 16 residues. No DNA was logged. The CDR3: CARSLGGTSGTGELFF.

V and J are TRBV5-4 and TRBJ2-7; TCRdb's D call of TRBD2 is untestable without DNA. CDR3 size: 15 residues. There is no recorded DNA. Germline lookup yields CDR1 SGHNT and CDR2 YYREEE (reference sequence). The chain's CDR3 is CASSFGGGVSYEQYF.

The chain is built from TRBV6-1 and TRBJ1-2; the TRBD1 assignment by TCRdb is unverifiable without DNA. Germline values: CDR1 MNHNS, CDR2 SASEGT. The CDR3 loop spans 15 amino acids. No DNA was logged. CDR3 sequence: CASEVDRATNYGYTF.

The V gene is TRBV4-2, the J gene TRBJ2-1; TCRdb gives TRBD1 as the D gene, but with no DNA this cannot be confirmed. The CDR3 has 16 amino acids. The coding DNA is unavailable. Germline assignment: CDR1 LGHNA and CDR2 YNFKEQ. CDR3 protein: CASSQVRELNYNEQFF.

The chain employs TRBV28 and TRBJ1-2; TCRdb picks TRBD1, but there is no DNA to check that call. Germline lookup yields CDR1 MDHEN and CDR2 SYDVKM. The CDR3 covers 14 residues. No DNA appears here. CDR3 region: CASSYRGLNYGYTF.

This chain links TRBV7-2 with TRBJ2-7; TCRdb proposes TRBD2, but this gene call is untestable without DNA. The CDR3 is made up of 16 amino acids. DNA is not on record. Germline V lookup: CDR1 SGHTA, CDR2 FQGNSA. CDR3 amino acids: CASSLVPGRLSYEQYF.

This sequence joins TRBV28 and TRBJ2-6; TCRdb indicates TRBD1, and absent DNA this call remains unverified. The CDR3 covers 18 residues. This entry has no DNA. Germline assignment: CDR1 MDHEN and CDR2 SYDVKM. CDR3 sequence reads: CASSLWDRGLTGANVLTF.

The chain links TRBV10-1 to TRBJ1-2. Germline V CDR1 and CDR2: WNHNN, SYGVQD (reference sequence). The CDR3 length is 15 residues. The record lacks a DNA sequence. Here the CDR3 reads CASILRGRSNYGYTF.

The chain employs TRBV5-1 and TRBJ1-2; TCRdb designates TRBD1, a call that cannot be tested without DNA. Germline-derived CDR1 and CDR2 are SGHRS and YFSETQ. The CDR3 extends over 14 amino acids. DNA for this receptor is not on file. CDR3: CASSLAVRGYGYTF.

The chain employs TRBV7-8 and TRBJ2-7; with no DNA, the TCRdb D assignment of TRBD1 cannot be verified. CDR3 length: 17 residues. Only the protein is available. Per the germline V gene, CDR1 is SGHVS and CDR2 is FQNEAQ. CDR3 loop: CASSSSSTGGWSYEQYF.

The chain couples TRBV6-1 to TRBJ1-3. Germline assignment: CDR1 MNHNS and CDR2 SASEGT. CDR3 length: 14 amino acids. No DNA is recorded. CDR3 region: CASSPTGSGNTIYF.

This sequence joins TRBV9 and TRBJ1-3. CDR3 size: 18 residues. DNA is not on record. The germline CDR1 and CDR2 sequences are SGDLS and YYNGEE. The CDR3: CASSVAPSGTVSGNTIYF.

CDR3 sequence reads: CASSQGRGPISYSNQPQHF. The rearrangement uses TRBV4-2 and TRBJ1-5; checking the TCRdb D call of TRBD1 is not possible without DNA. Per the germline V gene, CDR1 is LGHNA and CDR2 is YNFKEQ. The CDR3 runs 19 residues. No DNA is given.